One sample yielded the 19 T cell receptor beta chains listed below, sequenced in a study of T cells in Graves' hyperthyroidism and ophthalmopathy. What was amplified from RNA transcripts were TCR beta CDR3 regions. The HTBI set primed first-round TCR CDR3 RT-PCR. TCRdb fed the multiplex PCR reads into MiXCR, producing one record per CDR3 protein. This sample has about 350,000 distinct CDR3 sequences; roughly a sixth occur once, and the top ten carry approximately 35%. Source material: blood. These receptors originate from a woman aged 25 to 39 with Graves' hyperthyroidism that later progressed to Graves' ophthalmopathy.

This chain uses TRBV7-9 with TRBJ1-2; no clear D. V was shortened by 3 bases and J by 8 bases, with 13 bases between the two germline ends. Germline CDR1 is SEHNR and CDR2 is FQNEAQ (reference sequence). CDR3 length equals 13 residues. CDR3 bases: TGTGCCAGCAGCTTGGCCGGCCTGATGGGCTACACCTTC. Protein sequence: CASSLAGLMGYTF.

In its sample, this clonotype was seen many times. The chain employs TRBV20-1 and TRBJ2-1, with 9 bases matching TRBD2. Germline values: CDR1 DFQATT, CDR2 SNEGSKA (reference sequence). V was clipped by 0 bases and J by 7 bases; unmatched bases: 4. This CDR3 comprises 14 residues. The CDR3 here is CSARDGREGNEQFF. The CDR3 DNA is TGCAGTGCTAGAGATGGGCGGGAGGGGAATGAGCAGTTCTTC.

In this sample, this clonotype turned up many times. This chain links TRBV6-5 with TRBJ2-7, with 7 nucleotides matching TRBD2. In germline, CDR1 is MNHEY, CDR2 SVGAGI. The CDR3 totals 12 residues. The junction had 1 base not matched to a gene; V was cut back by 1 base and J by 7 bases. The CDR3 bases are TGTGCCAGCAGTTACTTCGGGGGGGAGCAGTACTTC. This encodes CASSYFGGEQYF.

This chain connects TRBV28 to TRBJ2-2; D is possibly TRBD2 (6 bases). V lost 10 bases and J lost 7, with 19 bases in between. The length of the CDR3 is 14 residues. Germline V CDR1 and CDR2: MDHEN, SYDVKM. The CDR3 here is CATLTNSGGGELFF. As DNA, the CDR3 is TGTGCCACATTAACTAATAGCGGCGGCGGGGAGCTGTTTTTT.

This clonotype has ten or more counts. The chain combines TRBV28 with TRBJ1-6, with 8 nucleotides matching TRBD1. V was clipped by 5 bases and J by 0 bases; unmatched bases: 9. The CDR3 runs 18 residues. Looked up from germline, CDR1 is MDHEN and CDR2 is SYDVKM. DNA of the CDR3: TGTGCCAGCAGTCCTAGGACAGGGTCGAGCTCCTATAATTCACCCCTCCACTTT. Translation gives CASSPRTGSSSYNSPLHF.

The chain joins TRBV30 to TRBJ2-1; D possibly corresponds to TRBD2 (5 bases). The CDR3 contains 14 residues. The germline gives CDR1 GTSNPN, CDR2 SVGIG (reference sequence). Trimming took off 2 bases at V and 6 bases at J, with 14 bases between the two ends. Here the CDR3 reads CAWSSGSGTNEQFF. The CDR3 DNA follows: TGTGCCTGGAGTTCTGGTTCGGGAACCAATGAGCAGTTCTTC.

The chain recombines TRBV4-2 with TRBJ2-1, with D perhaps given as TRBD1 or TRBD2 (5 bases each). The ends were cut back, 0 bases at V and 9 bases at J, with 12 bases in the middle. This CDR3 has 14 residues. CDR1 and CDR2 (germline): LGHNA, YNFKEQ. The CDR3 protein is CASSQDEWGIEQFF. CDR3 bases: TGTGCCAGCAGCCAAGATGAATGGGGGATTGAGCAGTTCTTC.

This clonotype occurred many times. The CDR3 nucleotides are TGCAGTGCTAGTTGCCCGGGACCGGACACTGAAGCTTTCTTT. It specifies CSASCPGPDTEAFF. J is TRBJ1-1 and V is TRBV20-1, with a weak D call TRBD1 (5 bases). V lost 3 bases to trimming and J lost 3 bases, with 14 bases between them. This CDR3 is built from 14 residues. Germline CDR1 is DFQATT and CDR2 is SNEGSKA (reference sequence).

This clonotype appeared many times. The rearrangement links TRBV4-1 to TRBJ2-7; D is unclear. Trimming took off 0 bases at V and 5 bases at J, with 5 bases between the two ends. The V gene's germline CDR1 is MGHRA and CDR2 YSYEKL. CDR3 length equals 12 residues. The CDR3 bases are TGCGCCAGCAGCCAAGATGGACACGAGCAGTACTTC. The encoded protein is CASSQDGHEQYF.

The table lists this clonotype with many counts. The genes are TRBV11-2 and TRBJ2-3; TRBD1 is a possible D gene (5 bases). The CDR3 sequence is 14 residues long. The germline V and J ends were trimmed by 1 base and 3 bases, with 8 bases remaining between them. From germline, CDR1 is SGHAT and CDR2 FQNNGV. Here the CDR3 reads CASSLVTGTDTQYF. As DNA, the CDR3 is TGTGCCAGCAGCTTAGTAACAGGAACAGATACGCAGTATTTT. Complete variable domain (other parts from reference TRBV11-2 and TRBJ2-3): EAGVAQSPRYKIIEKRQSVAFWCNPISGHATLYWYQQILGQGPKLLIQFQNNGVVDDSQLPKDRFSAERLKGVDSTLKIQPAKLEDSAVYLCASSLVTGTDTQYFGPGTRLTVL.

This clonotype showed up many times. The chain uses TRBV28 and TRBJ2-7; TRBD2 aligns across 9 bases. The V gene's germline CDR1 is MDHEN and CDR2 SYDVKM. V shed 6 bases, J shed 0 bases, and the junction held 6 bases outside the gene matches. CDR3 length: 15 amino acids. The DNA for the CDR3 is TGTGCCAGCAGGCCCGCGGGAGGGTACTCCTACGAGCAGTACTTC. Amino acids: CASRPAGGYSYEQYF.

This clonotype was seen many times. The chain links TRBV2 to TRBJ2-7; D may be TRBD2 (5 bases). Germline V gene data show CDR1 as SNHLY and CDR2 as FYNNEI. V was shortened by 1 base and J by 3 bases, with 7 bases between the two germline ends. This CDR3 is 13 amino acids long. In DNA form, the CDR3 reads TGTGCCAGCAGTGAAGTGACTAACTACGAGCAGTACTTC. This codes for CASSEVTNYEQYF.

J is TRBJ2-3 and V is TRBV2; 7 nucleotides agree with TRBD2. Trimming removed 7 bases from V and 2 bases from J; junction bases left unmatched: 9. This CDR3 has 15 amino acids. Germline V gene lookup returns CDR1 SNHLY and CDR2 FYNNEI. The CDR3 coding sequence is TGTGCCAGCACAGGAGGTAGCGGGTACACAGATACGCAGTATTTT. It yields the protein CASTGGSGYTDTQYF. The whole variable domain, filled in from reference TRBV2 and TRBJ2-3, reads EPEVTQTPSHQVTQMGQEVILRCVPISNHLYFYWYRQILGQKVEFLVSFYNNEISEKSEIFDDQFSVERPDGSNFTLKIRSTKLEDSAMYFCASTGGSGYTDTQYFGPGTRLTVL.

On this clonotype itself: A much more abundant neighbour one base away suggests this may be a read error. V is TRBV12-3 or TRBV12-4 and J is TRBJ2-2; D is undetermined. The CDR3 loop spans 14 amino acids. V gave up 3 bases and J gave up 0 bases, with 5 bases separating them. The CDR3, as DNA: TGTGCCAGCAGTTTTGACGCGAACACCGGGGAGCTGTTTTTT. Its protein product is CASSFDANTGELFF.

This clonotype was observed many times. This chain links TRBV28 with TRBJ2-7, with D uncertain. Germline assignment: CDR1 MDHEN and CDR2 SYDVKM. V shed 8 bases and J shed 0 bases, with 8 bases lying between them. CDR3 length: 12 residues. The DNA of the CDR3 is TGTGCCAGCGTGGGTCACTCCTACGAGCAGTACTTC. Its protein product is CASVGHSYEQYF.

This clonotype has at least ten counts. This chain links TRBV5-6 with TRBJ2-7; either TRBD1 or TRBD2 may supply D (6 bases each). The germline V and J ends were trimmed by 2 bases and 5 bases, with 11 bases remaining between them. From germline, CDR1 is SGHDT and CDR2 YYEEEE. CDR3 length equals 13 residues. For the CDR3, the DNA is TGTGCCAGCAGCTTTGGAGGGGGAAACGAGCAGTACTTC. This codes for CASSFGGGNEQYF.

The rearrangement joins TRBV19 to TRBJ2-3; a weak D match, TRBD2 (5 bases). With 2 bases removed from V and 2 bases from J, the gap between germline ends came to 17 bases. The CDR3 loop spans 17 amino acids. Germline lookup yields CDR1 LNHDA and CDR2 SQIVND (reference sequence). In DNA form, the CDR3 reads TGTGCCAGTAGTATATCCCCGGGATCCACCTACACAGATACGCAGTATTTT. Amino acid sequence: CASSISPGSTYTDTQYF.

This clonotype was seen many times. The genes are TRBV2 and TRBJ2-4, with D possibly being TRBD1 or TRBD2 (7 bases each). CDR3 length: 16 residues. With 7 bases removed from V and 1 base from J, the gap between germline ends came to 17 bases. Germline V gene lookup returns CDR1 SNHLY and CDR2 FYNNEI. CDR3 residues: CASNQGGYLAKNIQYF. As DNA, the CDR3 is TGTGCCAGCAATCAGGGGGGGTACCTCGCCAAAAACATTCAGTACTTC. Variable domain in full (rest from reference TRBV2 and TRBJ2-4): EPEVTQTPSHQVTQMGQEVILRCVPISNHLYFYWYRQILGQKVEFLVSFYNNEISEKSEIFDDQFSVERPDGSNFTLKIRSTKLEDSAMYFCASNQGGYLAKNIQYFGAGTRLSVL.

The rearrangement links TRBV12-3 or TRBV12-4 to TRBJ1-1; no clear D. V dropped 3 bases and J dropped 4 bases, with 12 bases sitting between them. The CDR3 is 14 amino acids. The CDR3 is CASSLAGSGTEAFF. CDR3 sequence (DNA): TGTGCCAGCAGTTTGGCGGGGTCGGGCACTGAAGCTTTCTTT.